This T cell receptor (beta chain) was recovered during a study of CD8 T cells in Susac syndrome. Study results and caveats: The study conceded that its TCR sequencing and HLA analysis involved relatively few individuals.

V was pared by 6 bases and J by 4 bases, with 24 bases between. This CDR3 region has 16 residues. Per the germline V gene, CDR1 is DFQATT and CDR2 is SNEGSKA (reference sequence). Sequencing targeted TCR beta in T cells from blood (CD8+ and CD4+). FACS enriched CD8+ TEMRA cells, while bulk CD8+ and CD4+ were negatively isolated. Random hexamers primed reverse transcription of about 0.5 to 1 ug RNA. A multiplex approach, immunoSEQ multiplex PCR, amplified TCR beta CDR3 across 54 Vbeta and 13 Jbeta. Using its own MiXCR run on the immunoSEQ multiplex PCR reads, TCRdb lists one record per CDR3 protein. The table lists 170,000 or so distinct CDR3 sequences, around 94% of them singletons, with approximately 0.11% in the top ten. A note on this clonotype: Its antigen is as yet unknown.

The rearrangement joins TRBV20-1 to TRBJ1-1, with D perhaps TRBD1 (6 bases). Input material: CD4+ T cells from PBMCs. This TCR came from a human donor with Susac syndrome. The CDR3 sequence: CSASPIIRGRFTEAFF. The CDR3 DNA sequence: TGCAGTGCCTCTCCTATTATCCGGGGGCGGTTCACTGAAGCTTTCTTT.